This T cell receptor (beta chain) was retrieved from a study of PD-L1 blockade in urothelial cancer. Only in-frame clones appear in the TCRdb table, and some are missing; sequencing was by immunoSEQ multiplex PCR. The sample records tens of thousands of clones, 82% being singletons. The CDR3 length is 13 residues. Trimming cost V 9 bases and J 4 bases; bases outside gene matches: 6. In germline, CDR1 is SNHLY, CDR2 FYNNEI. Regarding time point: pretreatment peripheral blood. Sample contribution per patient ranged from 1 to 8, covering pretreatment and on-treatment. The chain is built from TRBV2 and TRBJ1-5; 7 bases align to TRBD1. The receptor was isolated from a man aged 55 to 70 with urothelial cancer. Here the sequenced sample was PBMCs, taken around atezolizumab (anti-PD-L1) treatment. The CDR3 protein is CASRQGLNQPQHF. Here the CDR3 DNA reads TGTGCCAGTCGACAGGGTTTGAATCAGCCCCAGCATTTT. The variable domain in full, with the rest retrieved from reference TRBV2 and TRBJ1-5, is EPEVTQTPSHQVTQMGQEVILRCVPISNHLYFYWYRQILGQKVEFLVSFYNNEISEKSEIFDDQFSVERPDGSNFTLKIRSTKLEDSAMYFCASRQGLNQPQHFGDGTRLSIL.